This T cell receptor (beta chain) originates from a study of blood T cell repertoires in COVID-19. Here immunoSEQ multiplex PCR was the method, and the copy in TCRdb shows in-frame clones only, minus some. The table shows about 170,000 clones, with about 83% occurring only once. V dropped 3 bases and J dropped 8 bases, with 11 bases sitting between them. The CDR3 sequence is 13 residues long. V usage is TRBV12-3 or TRBV12-4 and J usage is TRBJ2-4; D might be TRBD2 (7 bases). What was sequenced was peripheral blood. This TCR came from a woman in her 70s who had recovered from COVID-19. CDR3 DNA: TGTGCCAGCAGTTTGGGGGGGGCGGACATTCAGTACTTC. Its translation: CASSLGGADIQYF.